Sequencing of this T cell receptor beta chain was carried out in a study of OX40 agonist ivuxolimab in advanced cancers. General study results and limits: Some of the lowest clonal expansion was seen in partial responders at 0.1-3.0 mg/kg. Expanded clones tended on average to be more numerous among CD8+ T cells than CD4+.

As regards this clone: The antigen is not known.

Systemic immunosuppression or a history of autoimmune disease excluded patients. Peripheral blood came from all dose cohorts at three timepoints. The assay was immunoSEQ multiplex PCR, and TCRdb's table has in-frame clones only and misses some. The sample records about 30,000 clones, around 85% being singletons. This CDR3 has 15 residues. J was trimmed by 1 base and V by 4 bases; bases with no gene match: 4. In germline, CDR1 is SGDLS, CDR2 YYNGEE. The starting material was CD4+ or CD8+ T cells sorted from blood, obtained in a trial of the OX40 agonist ivuxolimab. The gene calls are TRBV9 and TRBJ2-2; 7 positions match TRBD1. This TCR was recovered from an adult with an advanced solid tumor such as melanoma, head and neck, liver or kidney cancer. CDR3 DNA: TGTGCCAGCAGCCTCGACAGGGAGAACACCGGGGAGCTGTTTTTT. It specifies CASSLDRENTGELFF.